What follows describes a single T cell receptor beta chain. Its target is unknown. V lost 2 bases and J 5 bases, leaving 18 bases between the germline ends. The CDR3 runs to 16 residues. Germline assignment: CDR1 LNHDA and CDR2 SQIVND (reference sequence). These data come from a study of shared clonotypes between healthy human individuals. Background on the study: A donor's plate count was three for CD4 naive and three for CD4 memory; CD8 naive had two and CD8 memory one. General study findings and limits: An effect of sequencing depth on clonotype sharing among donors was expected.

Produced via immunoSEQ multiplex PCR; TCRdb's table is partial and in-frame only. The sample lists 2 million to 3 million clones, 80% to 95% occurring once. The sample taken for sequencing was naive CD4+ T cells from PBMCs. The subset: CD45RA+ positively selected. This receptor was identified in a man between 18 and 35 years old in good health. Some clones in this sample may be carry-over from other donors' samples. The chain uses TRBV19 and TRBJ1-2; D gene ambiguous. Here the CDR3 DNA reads TGTGCCAGTAGTATAAGCCGAACCCCGGAGGATTATGGCTACACCTTC. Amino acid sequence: CASSISRTPEDYGYTF.